The entry that follows covers one T cell receptor (beta chain) sequence. Its target is not known. Germline V CDR1 and CDR2: SGHRS, YFSETQ. V was clipped by 4 bases and J by 0 bases; unmatched bases: 10. The CDR3 spans 17 residues. Here immunoSEQ multiplex PCR was the method, and the copy in TCRdb shows in-frame clones only, minus some. The sample yields hundreds of thousands of clones, 65% to 85% seen once. This sample was included in a study of Tregs in tolerant kidney transplant recipients. Unstimulated Tregs (CD4+CD25+CD127-) and CD4+CD25- non-Tregs were sorted from PBMCs. General study findings and limits: Validation in larger populations is needed because few patients were studied. Activated donor B cell expansion appeared to reveal the most relevant donor-specific TCRbeta repertoire.

The rearrangement uses TRBV5-1 and TRBJ1-3, with TRBD1 matching over 7 bases. The TCR comes from a human donor in good health. Sequencing was carried out using CD4+ T cells from blood. The CDR3: CASSQTTGAYSGNTIYF. The CDR3 region has the DNA TGCGCCAGCAGCCAAACAACAGGGGCCTACTCTGGAAACACCATATATTTT.